These 13 T cell receptor beta chains came from one sample sequenced in a study of blood T cells in healthy people across ages. Then a second PCR, running about 7 to 11 cycles, was carried out with a sample-barcoded 5' primer and a J-beta primer mix. TCRdb passed the 5' RACE reads through MiXCR, listing each CDR3 protein once. The sample holds approximately 880,000 distinct CDR3 sequences, roughly 50% seen once. The sequenced sample was blood. The receptors were sampled from a man younger than 40 in good health.

The chain links TRBV5-1 to TRBJ2-5; 7 bases match TRBD2. The CDR3 runs to 16 residues. The trim removed 0 bases at V and 5 bases at J, leaving 10 bases unmatched. In germline, CDR1 is SGHRS, CDR2 YFSETQ. The CDR3 DNA reads TGCGCCAGCAGCTTGGCCCGGCAAACTAGCGTTGAGACCCAGTACTTC. Amino acids: CASSLARQTSVETQYF.

In this sample, this clonotype turned up many times. The chain links TRBV21-1 to TRBJ2-1. TRBV21-1 is a documented pseudogene. The CDR3 extends over 10 amino acids. The CDR3 sequence is CACRENEQFF. CDR3 DNA: TGTGCCTGCAGGGAGAATGAGCAGTTCTTC.

This chain joins TRBV4-1 and TRBJ2-7; 11 bases agree with TRBD2. V gave up 4 bases and J gave up 1 base; unmatched junction bases: 6. This CDR3 spans 16 amino acids. Germline assignment: CDR1 MGHRA and CDR2 YSYEKL. CDR3 nucleotide sequence: TGCGCCAGCAGCCCACTAGCGGGGGTGAAGTCCTACGAGCAGTACTTC. Translation: CASSPLAGVKSYEQYF.

There are many counts of this clonotype. The rearrangement links TRBV7-2 to TRBJ1-5; maybe TRBD1 (6 bases). This CDR3 has 12 amino acids. CDR1 and CDR2 (germline): SGHTA, FQGNSA. The germline V and J ends were trimmed by 6 bases and 4 bases, with 7 bases remaining between them. The CDR3 DNA is TGTGCCAGCAGTACAGGGAATCAGCCCCAGCATTTT. Its translation is CASSTGNQPQHF.

In its sample, this clonotype was seen a few times. This rearrangement joins TRBV6-5 to TRBJ2-1; the D call may be TRBD1 or TRBD2 (5 bases each). The CDR3 contains 17 residues. Trimming left V 0 bases short and J 2 bases short, with 14 bases between. Germline CDR1 reads MNHEY; CDR2 reads SVGAGI. CDR3 nucleotide sequence: TGTGCCAGCAGTTACTCCCCACGGGGCACCCCCTACAATGAGCAGTTCTTC. It encodes CASSYSPRGTPYNEQFF.

The chain recombines TRBV12-3 or TRBV12-4 with TRBJ1-2, with D uncertain. The CDR3 is 14 amino acids. V was pared by 1 base and J by 4 bases, with 10 bases between. CDR3 DNA sequence: TGTGCCAGCAGTTTAGGGCCATCTCGCTATGGCTACACCTTC. Its translation: CASSLGPSRYGYTF.

This chain links TRBV5-1 with TRBJ1-1; TRBD1 might be the D (5 bases). The ends were cut back, 2 bases at V and 2 bases at J, with 13 bases in the middle. CDR1 and CDR2 from the germline V gene are SGHRS and YFSETQ. This CDR3 is built from 15 residues. In nucleotides, the CDR3 is TGCGCCAGCAGCTTTCGGTCCGGGGGTAACACTGAAGCTTTCTTT. It yields the protein CASSFRSGGNTEAFF.

The V gene is TRBV7-9, the J gene TRBJ2-1, with D perhaps TRBD1 (5 bases). The CDR3 has 15 residues. Germline V gene data show CDR1 as SEHNR and CDR2 as FQNEAQ (reference sequence). V lost 1 base, J lost 9 bases, and 16 bases lay in between. The CDR3 here is CASSLVQASTTEQFF. As DNA, the CDR3 is TGTGCCAGCAGCTTAGTACAGGCCTCCACGACTGAGCAGTTCTTC.

The sample holds a few counts of this clonotype. This chain uses TRBV5-1 with TRBJ2-7; D is unclear. The CDR3 totals 13 residues. The V and J ends lost 7 bases and 0 bases respectively, with 11 bases between them. The germline CDR1 and CDR2 sequences are SGHRS and YFSETQ. CDR3 in amino acids: CASSTEYSYEQYF. The CDR3 DNA sequence: TGCGCCAGCTCGACGGAATACTCCTACGAGCAGTACTTC. The variable domain in full, with the rest retrieved from reference TRBV5-1 and TRBJ2-7, is KAGVTQTPRYLIKTRGQQVTLSCSPISGHRSVSWYQQTPGQGLQFLFEYFSETQRNKGNFPGRFSGRQFSNSRSEMNVSTLELGDSALYLCASSTEYSYEQYFGPGTRLTVT.

This chain uses TRBV20-1 with TRBJ2-5, with TRBD1 as a possible D gene (5 bases). The CDR3 sequence is 12 residues long. Trimming stripped 6 bases from V and 3 bases from J, with 11 bases between. In germline, CDR1 is DFQATT, CDR2 SNEGSKA (reference sequence). CDR3 nucleotides: TGCAGTGCCCCGGACATCGAAGAGACCCAGTACTTC. Its translation is CSAPDIEETQYF.

This CDR3 is CASSVRGARLNNEQFF. CDR3 DNA: TGTGCCAGCAGCGTTAGGGGAGCCAGACTAAACAATGAGCAGTTCTTC. The chain employs TRBV3-1 and TRBJ2-1, with D perhaps being TRBD1 or TRBD2 (5 bases each). V was clipped by 5 bases and J by 5 bases, with 19 bases between them. From germline, CDR1 is LGHDT and CDR2 YNNKEL (reference sequence). The CDR3 loop spans 16 amino acids.

About this clonotype itself: A much larger clone differs from this one at a single base, so this may be a read error. CDR3 sequence reads: CASSPRQGQGMYEQFF. For the CDR3, the DNA is TGCGCCAGCAGCCCACGACAAGGACAGGGTATGTATGAGCAGTTCTTC. The rearrangement joins TRBV4-1 to TRBJ2-1; TRBD1 agrees at 8 bases. The germline V gene encodes CDR1 MGHRA and CDR2 YSYEKL. The ends lost 4 bases at V and 8 bases at J; junction bases unmatched: 13. This CDR3 is 16 amino acids long.

The genes are TRBV5-1 and TRBJ2-3; 13 bases are shared with TRBD2. The V segment lost 1 base and the J segment 4 bases; nucleotides outside the gene matches: 3. This CDR3 contains 16 residues. Germline CDR1 reads SGHRS; CDR2 reads YFSETQ. CDR3 amino acids: CASSLTSGGAADTQYF. CDR3 DNA: TGCGCCAGCAGCTTGACTAGCGGGGGGGCGGCAGATACGCAGTATTTT. Looking up the rest from reference TRBV5-1 and TRBJ2-3 gives the full variable domain: KAGVTQTPRYLIKTRGQQVTLSCSPISGHRSVSWYQQTPGQGLQFLFEYFSETQRNKGNFPGRFSGRQFSNSRSEMNVSTLELGDSALYLCASSLTSGGAADTQYFGPGTRLTVL.